Given below is one T cell receptor (beta chain) in context. The sample is drawn from a study of T-cell memory formation after mild COVID-19. The TCR alpha and TCR beta cDNA libraries, bearing sample barcodes and UMIs, were generated by 5'RACE using constant-segment primers. TCRdb used MiXCR to reprocess the 5' RACE reads, holding one entry per CDR3 protein. Seen here are roughly 130,000 distinct CDR3 sequences, 16% observed once, and the top ten hold approximately 15%. CDR1 DFQATT and CDR2 SNEGSKA come from the germline V gene (reference sequence). V was cut by 4 bases and J by 4 bases, with 17 bases left in between. The CDR3 extends over 15 amino acids.

The gene calls are TRBV20-1 and TRBJ1-5; possible D gene TRBD1, 6 bases. Specimen: PBMCs or a T cell subset sorted from them (not recorded which). The sequence came from an adult woman who had mild COVID-19 (a few samples of this study predate the infection). Cell type and time point are not known. This CDR3 reads CSATPDRTPNQPQHF. The CDR3 DNA is TGCAGTGCTACCCCAGACAGGACCCCAAATCAGCCCCAGCATTTT.